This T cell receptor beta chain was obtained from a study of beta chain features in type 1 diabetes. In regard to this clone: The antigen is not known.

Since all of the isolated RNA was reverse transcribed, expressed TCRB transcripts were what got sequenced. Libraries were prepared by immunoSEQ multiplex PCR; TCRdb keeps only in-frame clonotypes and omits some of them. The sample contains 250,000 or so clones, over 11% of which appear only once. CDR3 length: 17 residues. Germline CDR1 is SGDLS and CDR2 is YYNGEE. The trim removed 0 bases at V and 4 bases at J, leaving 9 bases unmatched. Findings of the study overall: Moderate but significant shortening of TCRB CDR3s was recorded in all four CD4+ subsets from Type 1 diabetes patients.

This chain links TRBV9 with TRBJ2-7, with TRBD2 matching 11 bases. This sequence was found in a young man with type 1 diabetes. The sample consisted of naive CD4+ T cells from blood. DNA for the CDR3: TGTGCCAGCAGCGTAGCAGGGCTAGCGGGGGGACCTTACGAGCAGTACTTC. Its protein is CASSVAGLAGGPYEQYF.